The source of this T cell receptor (beta chain) is a study of naive and memory T cell subsets. Two oligonucleotides, mixed equimolar, formed the beta constant-region primer covering TRBC1 and TRBC2. TCRdb redid the calling of the UMI-ligation and nested PCR reads with MiXCR, one entry per CDR3 protein. The profile shows about 150,000 distinct CDR3 sequences, over 15% of them singletons. CMV status came from CD4+ T cell IFNgamma after overnight CMV lysate stimulation of fresh PBMCs. The CDR3 consists of 15 residues. V was cut by 3 bases and J by 0 bases, with 13 bases left in between. Germline CDR1 and CDR2: GTSNPN and SVGIG (reference sequence).

What was sequenced was naive CD4+ T cells from blood. The clonotype originates from a human donor in good health. The chain joins TRBV30 to TRBJ2-3; tentatively, D is TRBD1 (6 bases). The CDR3 DNA follows: TGTGCCTGGAGAAACAAGGGGGTTAGCACAGATACGCAGTATTTT. It translates to CAWRNKGVSTDTQYF.